Below are 29 T cell receptor beta chains sequenced from a single sample in a study of T cell repertoires in cytomegalovirus infection. The antigens of these receptors remain unknown. TCRdb reprocessed the reads with MiXCR, giving one entry per CDR3 protein. The data hold around 710,000 distinct CDR3 sequences, with under 35% observed a single time. The source was cultured CD8+ T cells from PBMCs, collected from culture after CMV antigen stimulation. The receptor set was obtained from a human donor in good health (CMV status not recorded). Some clones in this sample may be carry-over from other donors' samples.

This chain uses TRBV19 with TRBJ1-1; TRBD1 agrees at 9 bases. With 3 bases clipped from V and 3 bases from J, the junction kept 8 bases outside the gene matches. This CDR3 comprises 16 residues. Germline V lookup: CDR1 LNHDA, CDR2 SQIVND (reference sequence). CDR3 amino acids: CASSIEWRTGDTEAFF. Here the CDR3 DNA reads TGTGCCAGTAGTATCGAGTGGAGGACAGGGGACACTGAAGCTTTCTTT.

This clonotype was counted ten times or more. The chain uses TRBV7-9 and TRBJ2-5; D not certain. Trimming pared 5 bases from V and 4 bases from J, leaving 11 bases between. Germline V gene data show CDR1 as SEHNR and CDR2 as FQNEAQ (reference sequence). The CDR3 is 13 amino acids. DNA of the CDR3: TGTGCCAGCAGCGCATATGAGCGAGAGACCCAGTACTTC. This translates into CASSAYERETQYF.

This sequence joins TRBV2 and TRBJ1-1; 9 bases agree with TRBD1. Looked up from germline, CDR1 is SNHLY and CDR2 is FYNNEI. Trimming at V came to 6 bases and at J to 3 bases, leaving 11 bases not matched to a gene. CDR3 length: 16 amino acids. CDR3 protein: CASRGQGPRVDTEAFF. The CDR3 bases are TGTGCCAGCAGGGGACAGGGCCCGAGGGTGGACACTGAAGCTTTCTTT.

In this sample, this clonotype turned up a few times. The rearrangement links TRBV7-8 to TRBJ2-2; D is ambiguous. Trimming pared 2 bases from V and 7 bases from J, leaving 8 bases between. Germline CDR1 is SGHVS and CDR2 is FQNEAQ. CDR3 length: 13 residues. The chain's CDR3 is CASSLRMSGELFF. In DNA, the CDR3 is TGTGCCAGCAGCTTAAGGATGAGCGGGGAGCTGTTTTTT.

This clonotype was seen only a few times. This chain uses TRBV2 with TRBJ2-5; D is possibly TRBD2 (6 bases). The CDR3 sequence is 16 residues long. CDR1 and CDR2 from the germline V gene are SNHLY and FYNNEI. V was trimmed by 3 bases and J by 2 bases, leaving 16 bases between them. CDR3 in DNA: TGTGCCAGCAGTGATGGGATAGCGGTATTACAAGAGACCCAGTACTTC. This codes for CASSDGIAVLQETQYF.

This clonotype appeared a few times. This chain joins TRBV28 and TRBJ2-3; D not certain. The CDR3 runs to 15 residues. The germline V gene encodes CDR1 MDHEN and CDR2 SYDVKM. V was clipped by 5 bases and J by 0 bases, with 12 bases between them. For the CDR3, the DNA is TGTGCCAGCAGTCTGGACGTAGCTAGCACAGATACGCAGTATTTT. This codes for CASSLDVASTDTQYF.

The chain is built from TRBV5-4 and TRBJ2-3; TRBD2 matches 8 bases. The CDR3 sequence is 17 residues long. Germline CDR1 SGHNT, CDR2 YYREEE (reference sequence). The trim removed 7 bases at V and 0 bases at J, leaving 13 bases unmatched. The CDR3 spells CASGPLGSSGSTDTQYF. CDR3 coding DNA: TGTGCCAGCGGCCCACTGGGGTCTAGCGGGAGCACAGATACGCAGTATTTT.

CDR3 sequence: CASSLSRRGAGELFF. DNA of the CDR3: TGTGCCAGCAGCTTATCTAGGCGAGGAGCCGGGGAGCTGTTTTTT. The chain recombines TRBV11-2 with TRBJ2-2; D is undetermined. The CDR3 spans 15 residues. The V and J ends lost 2 bases and 6 bases respectively, with 13 bases between them. The V gene's germline CDR1 is SGHAT and CDR2 FQNNGV.

This clonotype was observed a handful of times. The V and J genes are TRBV12-3 or TRBV12-4 and TRBJ1-3; 9 bases are shared with TRBD1. Trimming at V came to 4 bases and at J to 3 bases, leaving 4 bases not matched to a gene. CDR3 size: 15 residues. In DNA form, the CDR3 reads TGTGCCAGCAGTTCGTGGACAGGGGATGGAAACACCATATATTTT. Protein: CASSSWTGDGNTIYF.

This clonotype was detected a few times. The V gene is TRBV19, the J gene TRBJ1-1, with D maybe TRBD1 (5 bases). CDR3 length: 11 amino acids. From germline, CDR1 is LNHDA and CDR2 SQIVND (reference sequence). V lost 5 bases and J 7 bases, leaving 8 bases between the germline ends. The CDR3 is CASSVGGEAFF. CDR3 DNA sequence: TGTGCCAGTAGTGTCGGGGGTGAAGCTTTCTTT.

In this sample, this clonotype turned up many times. The chain couples TRBV7-9 to TRBJ1-2; D is ambiguous. Deletions cut 6 bases from V and 8 bases from J, with 10 bases between. This CDR3 region has 11 residues. Germline V lookup: CDR1 SEHNR, CDR2 FQNEAQ (reference sequence). The CDR3 protein is CASSGRVGYTF. The CDR3 DNA reads as TGTGCCAGCAGTGGCCGGGTGGGCTACACCTTC.

This clonotype was picked up a small number of times. V and J are TRBV6-2 or TRBV6-3 and TRBJ1-2, with 7 bases lining up with TRBD1. Germline V gives CDR1 MNHEY, CDR2 SVGEGT. The CDR3 runs 14 residues. Trimming cost V 7 bases and J 3 bases; bases outside gene matches: 8. CDR3 protein: CASIPEGGYYGYTF. In DNA, the CDR3 is TGTGCCAGCATTCCCGAAGGGGGCTACTATGGCTACACCTTC.

This clonotype has at least ten counts. The J gene is TRBJ1-3, the V gene TRBV6-1; a weak D match, TRBD1 (5 bases). CDR3 size: 18 residues. Trimming stripped 1 base from V and 3 bases from J, with 19 bases between. CDR1 is MNHNS and CDR2 is SASEGT in the germline V gene. The CDR3 loop reads CASSEDPGLRGDGNTIYF. The CDR3 nucleotides are TGTGCCAGCAGTGAAGATCCGGGACTACGGGGAGATGGAAACACCATATATTTT.

This clonotype was seen more than once but under ten times. The chain couples TRBV14 to TRBJ1-1; D may be TRBD1 (6 bases). The ends were cut back, 0 bases at V and 5 bases at J, with 19 bases in the middle. The CDR3 covers 17 residues. The germline V gene has CDR1 SGHDN and CDR2 FVKESK. CDR3 in amino acids: CASSQDAWGQGGTEAFF. In nucleotides, the CDR3 is TGTGCCAGCAGCCAAGATGCGTGGGGACAAGGTGGGACTGAAGCTTTCTTT.

This chain connects TRBV28 to TRBJ2-2; the D is unclear. V was shortened by 0 bases and J by 4 bases, with 9 bases between the two germline ends. Germline-derived CDR1 and CDR2 are MDHEN and SYDVKM. The CDR3 contains 15 residues. CDR3 sequence (DNA): TGTGCCAGCAGTTTATGGTGGGGTGCCACCGGGGAGCTGTTTTTT. Translation: CASSLWWGATGELFF.

As concerns this clonotype: Given a much more abundant clone one base away, this may be a read error. The CDR3 region is CASSPGPRVNTQYF. The CDR3 region has the DNA TGTGCCAGCAGCCCCGGGCCCCGGGTAAATACGCAGTATTTT. The chain has TRBV6-5 and TRBJ2-3; D is undetermined. CDR3 size: 14 residues. Germline CDR1 reads MNHEY; CDR2 reads SVGAGI. Trimming stripped 6 bases from V and 7 bases from J, with 17 bases between.

This clonotype qualifies as medium-sized (0.01 to 0.1%). The chain combines TRBV6-1 with TRBJ2-1; 12 positions agree with TRBD2. The V gene's germline CDR1 is MNHNS and CDR2 SASEGT. Trimming cost V 2 bases and J 4 bases; bases outside gene matches: 0. This CDR3 has 15 residues. CDR3 residues: CASSELAGGYNEQFF. The CDR3 region has the DNA TGTGCCAGCAGTGAACTAGCGGGGGGGTACAATGAGCAGTTCTTC.

This clonotype was counted ten times or more. The rearrangement links TRBV7-2 to TRBJ1-4, with D hard to call. CDR3 length: 15 residues. The V and J ends lost 5 bases and 4 bases respectively, with 14 bases between them. Germline lookup yields CDR1 SGHTA and CDR2 FQGNSA. The CDR3 sequence is CASSPTPQYNEKLFF. The CDR3 DNA reads as TGTGCCAGCAGCCCTACCCCACAGTATAATGAAAAACTGTTTTTT.

This clonotype was recorded at least ten times. The rearrangement joins TRBV7-6 to TRBJ1-2; D is unclear. The length of the CDR3 is 13 residues. The V gene lost 6 bases and the J gene lost 2 bases, with 10 bases spanning the gap. CDR1 is SGHVS and CDR2 is FNYEAQ in the germline V gene. CDR3 residues: CASSARENYGYTF. DNA of the CDR3: TGTGCCAGCAGTGCGAGGGAGAACTATGGCTACACCTTC.

This sequence joins TRBV19 and TRBJ2-7; 9 nucleotides align to TRBD2. Germline-derived CDR1 and CDR2 are LNHDA and SQIVND (reference sequence). The J segment lost 2 bases and the V segment lost 1 base, leaving 0 bases of the junction unmatched. The CDR3 covers 14 residues. CDR3 in amino acids: CASSIGGRAYEQYF. The CDR3 nucleotides are TGTGCCAGTAGTATAGGCGGGAGGGCCTACGAGCAGTACTTC.

This clonotype has just a few counts. The rearrangement links TRBV7-9 to TRBJ1-2; 12 bases match TRBD1. CDR3 length: 18 residues. Germline V gene sequence: CDR1 SEHNR, CDR2 FQNEAQ (reference sequence). V trimming: 5 bases; J trimming: 4 bases; junction bases outside the gene matches: 14. Here the CDR3 reads CASSLPNRDRGQGYGYTF. CDR3 sequence (DNA): TGTGCCAGCAGCCTCCCCAACCGGGACAGGGGGCAGGGCTATGGCTACACCTTC.

The chain carries TRBV7-6 and TRBJ1-5; D may be TRBD1 (6 bases). The V end lost 2 bases, the J end lost 5 bases, and 13 bases lay between the germline ends. CDR1 SGHVS and CDR2 FNYEAQ come from the germline V gene. The CDR3 sequence is 15 residues long. CDR3 protein: CASSLREGVDQPQHF. Here the CDR3 DNA reads TGTGCCAGCAGCTTAAGGGAGGGGGTCGATCAGCCCCAGCATTTT.

The V gene is TRBV25-1, the J gene TRBJ2-1, with D tentatively TRBD2 (6 bases). This CDR3 comprises 16 residues. Between the trimmed V and J ends, which lost 4 bases and 1 base, there was a span of 14 bases. Germline V lookup: CDR1 MGHDK, CDR2 SYGVNS. The CDR3 DNA is TGTGCCAGCAGTGGCCCCGGGGGAAGATCCTACAATGAGCAGTTCTTC. Translating gives CASSGPGGRSYNEQFF.

This chain joins TRBV7-9 and TRBJ1-2; D is unclear. Trimming removed 7 bases at V and 4 bases at J, with 10 bases between. CDR1 is SEHNR, CDR2 FQNEAQ, per germline (reference sequence). This CDR3 comprises 12 residues. In DNA form, the CDR3 reads TGTGCCAGCACCGACCGGGCCTATGGCTACACCTTC. It is translated as CASTDRAYGYTF.

This clonotype has at least ten counts. The V call is TRBV19, the J call TRBJ2-2, with TRBD2 as a possible D gene (5 bases). The CDR3 is 13 amino acids. Germline CDR1 is LNHDA and CDR2 is SQIVND (reference sequence). V lost 11 bases and J 2 bases, leaving 12 bases between the germline ends. CDR3 bases: TGTGCCCTAGAGGACTTCAACACCGGGGAGCTGTTTTTT. Protein sequence: CALEDFNTGELFF.

This clonotype occurred many times. The chain carries TRBV19 and TRBJ1-5; D uncertain. Germline V gives CDR1 LNHDA, CDR2 SQIVND (reference sequence). The CDR3 length is 15 residues. Trimming pared 1 base from V and 0 bases from J, leaving 7 bases between. CDR3 sequence reads: CASSIGQYSNQPQHF. CDR3 DNA: TGTGCCAGTAGTATAGGGCAGTATAGCAATCAGCCCCAGCATTTT.

This clonotype has just a few counts. The chain combines TRBV20-1 with TRBJ2-1; 7 positions match TRBD1. The germline V gene has CDR1 DFQATT and CDR2 SNEGSKA (reference sequence). The CDR3 spans 15 residues. J was trimmed by 2 bases and V by 3 bases; bases with no gene match: 7. In DNA form, the CDR3 reads TGCAGTGCTAGTACAGGGGCGATTCCCTACAATGAGCAGTTCTTC. It translates to CSASTGAIPYNEQFF.

The chain couples TRBV6-4 to TRBJ2-1; possible D gene TRBD1, 5 bases. V dropped 3 bases and J dropped 1 base, with 13 bases sitting between them. CDR1 and CDR2 (germline): MRHNA, SNTAGT. CDR3 length: 16 amino acids. The CDR3 loop reads CASSDVTAKSYNEQFF. CDR3 DNA: TGTGCCAGCAGTGATGTGACAGCCAAGTCCTACAATGAGCAGTTCTTC.

This clonotype was picked up a small number of times. V and J are TRBV28 and TRBJ1-1, with a weak D call TRBD1 (5 bases). The CDR3 has 12 amino acids. Germline V gene lookup returns CDR1 MDHEN and CDR2 SYDVKM. Deletions cut 8 bases from V and 4 bases from J, with 11 bases between. CDR3 nucleotide sequence: TGTGCCAGCTTCGGAGGGGTCACTGAAGCTTTCTTT. Its protein is CASFGGVTEAFF.